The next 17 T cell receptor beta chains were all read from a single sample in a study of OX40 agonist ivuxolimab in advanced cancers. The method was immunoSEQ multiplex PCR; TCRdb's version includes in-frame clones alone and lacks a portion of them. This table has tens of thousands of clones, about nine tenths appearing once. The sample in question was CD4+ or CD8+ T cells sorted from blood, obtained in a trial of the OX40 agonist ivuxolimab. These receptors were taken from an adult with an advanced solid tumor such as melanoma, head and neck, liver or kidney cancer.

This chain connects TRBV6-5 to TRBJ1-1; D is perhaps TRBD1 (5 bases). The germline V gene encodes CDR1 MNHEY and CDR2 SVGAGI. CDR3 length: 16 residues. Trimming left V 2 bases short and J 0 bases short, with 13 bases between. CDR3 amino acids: CASSYLGQGLNTEAFF. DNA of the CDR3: TGTGCCAGCAGTTACCTCGGCCAGGGTCTGAACACTGAAGCTTTCTTT.

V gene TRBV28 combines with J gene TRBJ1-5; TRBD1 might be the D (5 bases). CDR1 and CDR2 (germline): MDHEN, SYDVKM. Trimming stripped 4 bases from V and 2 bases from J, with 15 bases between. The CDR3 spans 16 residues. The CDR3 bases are TGTGCCAGCAGTTCCGTCGGAGGGGACCGCAATCAGCCCCAGCATTTT. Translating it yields CASSSVGGDRNQPQHF.

This CDR3 reads CAWAFGEQFF. The DNA for the CDR3 is TGTGCCTGGGCGTTTGGGGAGCAGTTCTTC. The chain combines TRBV30 with TRBJ2-1; D unresolved. Trimming cost V 5 bases and J 10 bases, with 9 bases left between them. CDR3 length: 10 residues. In germline, CDR1 is GTSNPN, CDR2 SVGIG (reference sequence).

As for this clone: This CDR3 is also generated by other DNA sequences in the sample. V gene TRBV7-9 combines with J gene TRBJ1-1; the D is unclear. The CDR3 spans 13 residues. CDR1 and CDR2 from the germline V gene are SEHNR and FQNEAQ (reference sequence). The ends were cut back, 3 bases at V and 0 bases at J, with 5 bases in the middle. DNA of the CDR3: TGTGCCAGCAGCTTTCAAGTGAACACTGAAGCTTTCTTT. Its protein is CASSFQVNTEAFF.

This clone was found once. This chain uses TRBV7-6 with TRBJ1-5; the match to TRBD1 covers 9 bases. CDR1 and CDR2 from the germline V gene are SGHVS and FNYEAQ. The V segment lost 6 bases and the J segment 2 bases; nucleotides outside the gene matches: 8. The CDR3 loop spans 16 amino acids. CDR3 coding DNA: TGTGCCAGCAGACACAGACAGGGGGAAGGCAATCAGCCCCAGCATTTT. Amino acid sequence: CASRHRQGEGNQPQHF.

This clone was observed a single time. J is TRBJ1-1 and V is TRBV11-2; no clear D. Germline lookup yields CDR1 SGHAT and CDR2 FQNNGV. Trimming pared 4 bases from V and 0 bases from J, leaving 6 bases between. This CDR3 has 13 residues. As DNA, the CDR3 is TGTGCCAGCAGCTCCTCCCTGAACACTGAAGCTTTCTTT. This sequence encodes CASSSSLNTEAFF.

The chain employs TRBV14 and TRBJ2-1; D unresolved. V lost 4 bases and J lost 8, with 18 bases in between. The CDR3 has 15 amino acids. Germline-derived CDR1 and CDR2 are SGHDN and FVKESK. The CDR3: CASSLAETAFHEQFF. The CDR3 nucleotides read TGTGCCAGCAGCCTAGCCGAGACGGCCTTCCATGAGCAGTTCTTC.

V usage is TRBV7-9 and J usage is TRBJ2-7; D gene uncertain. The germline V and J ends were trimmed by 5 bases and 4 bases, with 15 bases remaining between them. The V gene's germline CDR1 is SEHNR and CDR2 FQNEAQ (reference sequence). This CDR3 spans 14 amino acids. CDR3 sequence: CASSPPAVPYEQYF. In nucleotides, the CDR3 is TGTGCCAGCAGCCCCCCCGCTGTACCTTACGAGCAGTACTTC.

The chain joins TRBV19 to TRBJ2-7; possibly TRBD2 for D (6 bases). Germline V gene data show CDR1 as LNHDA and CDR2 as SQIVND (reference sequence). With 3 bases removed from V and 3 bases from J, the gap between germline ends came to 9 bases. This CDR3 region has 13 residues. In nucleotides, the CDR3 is TGTGCCAGTAGTATGCGGCGGGACTACGAGCAGTACTTC. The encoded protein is CASSMRRDYEQYF.

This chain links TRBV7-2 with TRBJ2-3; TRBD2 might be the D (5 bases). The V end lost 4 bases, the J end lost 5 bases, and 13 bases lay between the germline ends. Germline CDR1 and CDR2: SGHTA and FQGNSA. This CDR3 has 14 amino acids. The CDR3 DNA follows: TGTGCCAGCAGCTCCCCCCCTGGAGGAGATACGCAGTATTTT. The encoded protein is CASSSPPGGDTQYF. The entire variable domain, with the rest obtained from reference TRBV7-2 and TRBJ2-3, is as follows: GAGVSQSPSNKVTEKGKDVELRCDPISGHTALYWYRQSLGQGLEFLIYFQGNSAPDKSGLPSDRFSAERTGGSVSTLTIQRTQQEDSAVYLCASSSPPGGDTQYFGPGTRLTVL.

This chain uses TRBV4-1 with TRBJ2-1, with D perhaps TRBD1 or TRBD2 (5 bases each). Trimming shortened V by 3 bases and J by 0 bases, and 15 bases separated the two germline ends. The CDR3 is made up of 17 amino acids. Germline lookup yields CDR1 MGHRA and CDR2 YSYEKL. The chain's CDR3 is CASSHKLGPSSYNEQFF. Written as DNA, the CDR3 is TGCGCCAGCAGCCATAAACTGGGACCGAGCTCCTACAATGAGCAGTTCTTC.

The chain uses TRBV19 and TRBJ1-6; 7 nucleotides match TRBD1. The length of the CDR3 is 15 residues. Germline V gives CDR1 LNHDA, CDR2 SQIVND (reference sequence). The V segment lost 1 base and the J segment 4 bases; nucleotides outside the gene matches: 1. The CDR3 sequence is CASSIGQGYNSPLHF. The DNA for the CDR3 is TGTGCCAGTAGTATAGGACAGGGTTATAATTCACCCCTCCACTTT.

Written as DNA, the CDR3 is TGTGCCAGCAGTTACGGGGAGACGGCTTTCTTT. Its translation is CASSYGETAFF. The chain is built from TRBV6-5 and TRBJ1-1; no clear D gene. The length of the CDR3 is 11 residues. V was cut by 2 bases and J by 11 bases, with 9 bases left in between. Germline-derived CDR1 and CDR2 are MNHEY and SVGAGI.

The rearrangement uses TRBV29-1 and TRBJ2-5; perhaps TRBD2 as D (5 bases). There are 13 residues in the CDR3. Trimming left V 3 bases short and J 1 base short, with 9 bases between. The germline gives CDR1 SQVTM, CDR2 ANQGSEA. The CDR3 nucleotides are TGCAGCGTTGATTCGGGGATCCAAGAGACCCAGTACTTC. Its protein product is CSVDSGIQETQYF.

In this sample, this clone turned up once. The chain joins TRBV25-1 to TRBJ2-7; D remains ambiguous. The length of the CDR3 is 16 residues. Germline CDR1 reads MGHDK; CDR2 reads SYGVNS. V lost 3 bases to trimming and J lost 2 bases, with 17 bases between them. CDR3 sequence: CASSDSPGYSTYEQYF. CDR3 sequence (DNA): TGTGCCAGCAGTGATTCCCCTGGATACTCCACCTACGAGCAGTACTTC.

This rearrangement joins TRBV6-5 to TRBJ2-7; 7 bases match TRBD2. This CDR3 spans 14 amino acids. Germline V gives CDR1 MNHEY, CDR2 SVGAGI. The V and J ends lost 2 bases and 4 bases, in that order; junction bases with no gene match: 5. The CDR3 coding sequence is TGTGCCAGCAGTTACGCAGGGAGGGGATACGAGCAGTACTTC. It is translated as CASSYAGRGYEQYF.

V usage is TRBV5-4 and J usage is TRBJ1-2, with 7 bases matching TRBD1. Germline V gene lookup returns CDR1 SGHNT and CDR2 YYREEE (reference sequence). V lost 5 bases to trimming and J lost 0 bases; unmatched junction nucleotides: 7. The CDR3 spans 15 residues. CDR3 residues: CASRRWDSTNYGYTF. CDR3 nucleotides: TGTGCCAGCAGACGATGGGACAGCACTAACTATGGCTACACCTTC.